This T cell receptor (beta chain) was observed in a study of CD8+ T cells in alopecia areata. General observations from the study: One nonresponder leaves baseline CD8+ expansion's link to response uncertain. Many expanded lesional clones persisted in scalp and blood during tofacitinib.

Worth noting for this clone: Its target is not known.

As for treatment: oral pan-JAK inhibitor, 5-10 mg twice daily. This CDR3 spans 13 amino acids. The V and J ends lost 3 bases and 5 bases respectively, with 10 bases between them. From germline, CDR1 is GTSNPN and CDR2 SVGIG (reference sequence). After isolation, RNA underwent reverse transcription to generate cDNA as the sequencing template. The data were produced by immunoSEQ multiplex PCR, yet TCRdb's version contains in-frame clones alone and is incomplete. The sample yields about 190,000 clones, about three fifths seen once. Source: CD4+ T cells sorted from blood, taken at week 4, from a patient treated with tofacitinib. This TCR was sampled from a human donor with alopecia areata. The chain links TRBV30 to TRBJ1-4, with D hard to call. CDR3 sequence (DNA): TGTGCCTGGAGGAGTACCAGAAATGAAAAACTGTTTTTT. It is translated as CAWRSTRNEKLFF. Based on the CDR3 plus reference TRBV30 and TRBJ1-4, the full variable domain is SQTIHQWPATLVQPVGSPLSLECTVEGTSNPNLYWYRQAAGRGLQLLFYSVGIGQISSEVPQNLSASRPQDRQFILSSKKLLLSDSGFYLCAWRSTRNEKLFFGSGTQLSVL.